Given below is one T cell receptor beta chain in context. Its antigen is not known. Other DNA sequences of this sample code for an identical CDR3. The CDR3 covers 14 residues. The V gene end was trimmed by 0 bases and the J gene end by 9 bases; junction bases not matched to a gene: 0. Per the germline V gene, CDR1 is SGHNT and CDR2 is YYREEE (reference sequence). Only in-frame clones appear in the TCRdb table, and some are missing; sequencing was by immunoSEQ multiplex PCR. The sample lists 2,500,000 or so clones, more than 80% seen once, with roughly 0.14% in the top ten. The data were obtained in a study of shared clonotypes between healthy human individuals. Findings and limits, study-wide: Several donors held about 5% of naive CD4 clonotypes in common. Rarefaction gave evidence that sorted-subset sequencing remained incomplete despite large depth.

The specimen sequenced was naive CD4+ T cells sorted from blood. Documented subset: CD45RA+ positively selected. This TCR was recovered from a man between 18 and 29 years old in good health. V usage is TRBV5-4 and J usage is TRBJ1-6; TRBD1 matches 10 bases. The CDR3 loop is CASSLGDRGSPLHF. CDR3 coding DNA: TGTGCCAGCAGCTTGGGGGACAGGGGTTCACCCCTCCACTTT.